The source of this T cell receptor (beta chain) is a study of shared clonotypes between healthy human individuals. Trimming took off 1 base at V and 5 bases at J, with 15 bases between the two ends. Germline CDR1 SNHLY, CDR2 FYNNEI. The CDR3 runs 15 residues. Study donors comprised healthy, HIV-negative adults devoid of recent acute infection or vaccination. Notes on this clone: Antigen specificity is unknown.

Study-wide results and limits: Owing to a small donor count, the genetic and exposure-history diversity represented was limited.

An assay was performed, and its level was deep. Clones were sequenced by immunoSEQ multiplex PCR, and TCRdb holds only the in-frame ones, with some missing. The sample lists just over 2,000,000 clones; roughly 96% were seen once. The clonotype was recovered from a man between 18 and 29 years old in good health. The J gene is TRBJ2-7, the V gene TRBV2; D possibly uses TRBD1 or TRBD2 (5 bases each). Material for sequencing was naive CD4+ T cells sorted from blood. Subset reported: CD45RA+ positively selected. The CDR3 protein is CASSEGGIREHEQYF. The CDR3 DNA is TGTGCCAGCAGTGAAGGGGGGATTAGGGAACACGAGCAGTACTTC.